This T cell receptor (beta chain) is from a study of beta chain features in type 1 diabetes. For the study at large: Age and gender were similar between patients and healthy donors, as were cell yields. Whole-study findings and limits: VDJ junctions sequenced from type 1 diabetes patients showed fewer insertions and more deletions. In comparison with healthy donors, patients had naive, central memory and Treg TCRB repertoires that appeared more similar. In all four CD4+ subsets, TCRB CDR3 length was significantly, moderately reduced in type 1 diabetes.

A few counts support this clone. Antigen unknown. Every bit of the isolated RNA underwent reverse transcription, so sequencing read expressed TCRB transcripts. The data were produced by immunoSEQ multiplex PCR, yet TCRdb's version contains in-frame clones alone and is incomplete. The sample contains about 740,000 clones, about an eighth of which appear only once. The V segment lost 7 bases and the J segment 6 bases; nucleotides outside the gene matches: 11. Germline V gives CDR1 SQVTM, CDR2 ANQGSEA. The CDR3 sequence is 13 residues long. Sorted populations were all over 95% pure. The specimen sequenced was naive CD4+ T cells from blood. This TCR was recovered from a man between 18 and 35 years old with type 1 diabetes. J is TRBJ1-1 and V is TRBV29-1, with TRBD1 matching 7 bases. This chain's CDR3 is CSGRGDRVSEAFF. CDR3 nucleotides: TGCAGCGGCCGTGGAGACAGGGTCTCTGAAGCTTTCTTT.